A selection of T cell receptor beta chains follows, all from one sample in a study of T cell responses to AZD1222 COVID-19 vaccine. Some clones are missing from TCRdb's copy, which holds only in-frame ones; the method was immunoSEQ multiplex PCR. The sample has around 170,000 clones; 75% to 95% are singletons. The source material was peripheral blood, sampled on day 0 of AZD1222 vaccination. Receptors originate from an adult in good health. Both conserved end residues are part of each CDR3. A D gene is named only where the DNA matches it firmly.

.	TRBV5-1	TRBJ2-2	14	TGCGCCAGCAGCTTGGTAGTGAACACCGGGGAGCTGTTTTTT	CASSLVVNTGELFF
TRBD2	TRBV7-3	TRBJ2-5	16	TGTGCCAGCAGCTTAACAGGACTAGCGGGAGGGGAGACCCAGTACTTC	CASSLTGLAGGETQYF
.	TRBV7-2	TRBJ1-1	14	TGTGCCAGCAGTCCACGGCAGACTCGGGCTGAAGCTTTCTTT	CASSPRQTRAEAFF
.	TRBV2	TRBJ1-3	15	TGTGCCAGCAGATACGACAGCATCTCTGGAAACACCATATATTTT	CASRYDSISGNTIYF
.	TRBV2	TRBJ2-7	13	TGTGCCAGCAGTAATCGAGGGCTCTACGAGCAGTACTTC	CASSNRGLYEQYF
.	TRBV3-1/TRBV3-2	TRBJ2-3	16	TGTGCCAGCAGTCGAGGGCTGGCGGGTAACACAGATGCGCAGTATTTT	CASSRGLAGNTDAQYF
.	TRBV3-1/TRBV3-2	TRBJ1-6	12	TGTGCCAGCAGCCAAGGCGTGCCTCCCCTCCACTTT	CASSQGVPPLHF
TRBD2	TRBV25-1	TRBJ2-5	17	TGTGCCAGCAGTGAATATCAACTAGCGGGAGCCCAAGAGACCCAGTACTTC	CASSEYQLAGAQETQYF
.	TRBV9	TRBJ2-7	15	TGTGCCAGCAGCGTAGGAAAGGTGGAGCCCACGGAGCAGTACTTC	CASSVGKVEPTEQYF
TRBD1	TRBV10-2	TRBJ1-5	14	TGCGCCACCGCCCCGGACAGGGGAAGGCAGCCCCAGCATTTT	CATAPDRGRQPQHF
TRBD1	TRBV4-1	TRBJ1-2	14	TGCGCCAGCAGCCAAGAAACAGGGGGCTATGGCTACACCTTC	CASSQETGGYGYTF